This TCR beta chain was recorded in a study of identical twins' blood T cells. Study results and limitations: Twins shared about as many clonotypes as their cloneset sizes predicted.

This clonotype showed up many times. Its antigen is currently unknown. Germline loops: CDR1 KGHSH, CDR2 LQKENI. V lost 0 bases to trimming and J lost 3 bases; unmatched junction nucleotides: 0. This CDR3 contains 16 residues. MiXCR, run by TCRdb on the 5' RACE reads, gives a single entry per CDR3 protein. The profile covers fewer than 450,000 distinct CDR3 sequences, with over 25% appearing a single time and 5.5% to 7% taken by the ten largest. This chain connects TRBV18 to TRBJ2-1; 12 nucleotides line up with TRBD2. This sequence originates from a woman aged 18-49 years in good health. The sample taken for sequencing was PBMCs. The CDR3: CASSPPGLAGYNEQFF. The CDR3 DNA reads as TGTGCCAGCTCACCACCGGGACTAGCGGGCTACAATGAGCAGTTCTTC.